The 13 T cell receptor beta chains presented below share a single source sample, sequenced in a study of Ad26.COV2.S vaccination and SARS-CoV-2 variants. Repertoires were generated with immunoSEQ multiplex PCR, while TCRdb's copy carries only in-frame clones and drops some. The sample carries some 410,000 clones, about 90% recorded once. Treatment in this sample: roughly 20 received Ad26.COV2.S at low or high dose, single or two shots; roughly five received placebo; per-sample allocation not given. It was on day 63 after the first vaccine or placebo injection that samples were taken. The material sequenced was peripheral blood, taken in a trial of Ad26.COV2.S vaccine versus placebo. Receptors originate from a person between 18 and 59 years old who received the Ad26.COV2.S COVID-19 vaccine or a placebo.

The rearrangement links TRBV15 to TRBJ1-2; D possibly corresponds to TRBD1 (6 bases). The V gene's germline CDR1 is LNHNV and CDR2 YYDKDF (reference sequence). V was trimmed by 0 bases and J by 7 bases, leaving 18 bases between them. The CDR3 runs to 16 residues. CDR3 in amino acids: CATSRDTQGTRGGYTF. The CDR3 nucleotides read TGTGCCACCAGCAGAGATACTCAGGGGACGAGAGGTGGCTACACCTTC.

In DNA form, the CDR3 reads TGTGCCACCAGCAGGGAGAGGGCGGGCTCCTACGAGCAGTACTTC. This codes for CATSRERAGSYEQYF. The chain links TRBV15 to TRBJ2-7; TRBD2 might be the D (5 bases). The CDR3 totals 15 residues. The V end lost 3 bases, the J end lost 0 bases, and 12 bases lay between the germline ends. Germline V lookup: CDR1 LNHNV, CDR2 YYDKDF (reference sequence).

V is TRBV7-9 and J is TRBJ2-3, with D unresolved. The CDR3 loop spans 13 amino acids. V gave up 5 bases and J gave up 4 bases, with 10 bases separating them. CDR1 is SEHNR, CDR2 FQNEAQ, per germline (reference sequence). The CDR3 sequence is CASSAPGADTQYF. The CDR3 DNA sequence: TGTGCCAGCAGCGCCCCGGGCGCAGATACGCAGTATTTT.

The chain combines TRBV7-9 with TRBJ2-1; 8 bases fit TRBD2. CDR1 is SEHNR and CDR2 is FQNEAQ in the germline V gene (reference sequence). The trim removed 5 bases at V and 0 bases at J, leaving 6 bases unmatched. The CDR3 length is 16 residues. CDR3 loop: CASSAIAGYSYNEQFF. The CDR3 DNA reads as TGTGCCAGCAGCGCCATAGCGGGGTACTCCTACAATGAGCAGTTCTTC.

The CDR3 sequence: CASSPDWGGTLFTGELFF. The CDR3 DNA follows: TGCGCCAGCAGCCCGGACTGGGGTGGGACGTTGTTCACCGGGGAGCTGTTTTTT. The rearrangement links TRBV5-1 to TRBJ2-2, with D perhaps given as TRBD1 or TRBD2 (5 bases each). V lost 4 bases, J lost 4 bases, and 23 bases lay in between. Germline CDR1 reads SGHRS; CDR2 reads YFSETQ. This CDR3 region has 18 residues.

The V call is TRBV7-6, the J call TRBJ2-1; 9 nucleotides line up with TRBD2. Germline lookup yields CDR1 SGHVS and CDR2 FNYEAQ. CDR3 length equals 17 residues. The V and J ends lost 2 bases and 1 base, in that order; junction bases with no gene match: 6. The CDR3 protein is CASSLKVAGDSYNEQFF. In DNA form, the CDR3 reads TGTGCCAGCAGCTTAAAAGTAGCGGGGGATTCCTACAATGAGCAGTTCTTC.

The gene calls are TRBV28 and TRBJ1-1; 9 nucleotides line up with TRBD1. This CDR3 spans 19 amino acids. V shed 4 bases and J 4 bases; nucleotides not matched to a gene: 19. Germline CDR1 is MDHEN and CDR2 is SYDVKM. CDR3 in amino acids: CASSYTLRPQGASGTEAFF. The DNA for the CDR3 is TGTGCCAGCAGTTATACCCTACGTCCACAGGGGGCGAGTGGCACTGAAGCTTTCTTT.

Here the CDR3 DNA reads TGTGCCACCAGCTCCCATTACGGACTAGCGGGGGGCACAGATACGCAGTATTTT. Its translation is CATSSHYGLAGGTDTQYF. J is TRBJ2-3 and V is TRBV15, with 13 bases that match TRBD2. This CDR3 comprises 18 residues. Germline-derived CDR1 and CDR2 are LNHNV and YYDKDF (reference sequence). The junction had 9 bases not matched to a gene; V was cut back by 5 bases and J by 1 base.

Regarding this clone: The germline gene is not matched at one end of the junction; a read error may be the cause. The chain recombines TRBV3-1 (or the pseudogene TRBV3-2) with TRBJ2-5; 7 nucleotides agree with TRBD2. The germline V gene encodes CDR1 LGHDT and CDR2 YNNKEL (reference sequence). This CDR3 is built from 14 residues. Here the CDR3 reads CASSQAGIKETQYF. As DNA, the CDR3 is TGTGCCAGCAGTCAAGCGGGAATTAAAGAGACCCAGTACTTC.

This chain connects TRBV5-8 to TRBJ1-5; perhaps TRBD1 as D (6 bases). The CDR3 covers 14 residues. Germline CDR1 SGHTS, CDR2 YDEGEE. V lost 1 base to trimming and J lost 9 bases, with 14 bases between them. The CDR3 DNA reads TGTGCCAGCAGCTTGAGGGGGATGGTCGGGCCCCAGCATTTT. Its translation: CASSLRGMVGPQHF.

The chain couples TRBV27 to TRBJ1-6; D remains ambiguous. Trimming stripped 4 bases from V and 6 bases from J, with 7 bases between. This CDR3 is built from 13 residues. The germline CDR1 and CDR2 sequences are MNHEY and SMNVEV (reference sequence). The CDR3 bases are TGTGCCAGCAGTTCCCTCCTTAATTCACCCCTCCACTTT. Translating it yields CASSSLLNSPLHF.

This chain connects TRBV9 to TRBJ1-3; 8 bases fit TRBD1. J gave up 0 bases and V 3 bases, and 2 bases lay outside the gene matches. The germline gives CDR1 SGDLS, CDR2 YYNGEE. The CDR3 sequence is 15 residues long. CDR3 DNA: TGTGCCAGCAGCGCGGACAGGGACTCTGGAAACACCATATATTTT. This encodes CASSADRDSGNTIYF.

The chain couples TRBV19 to TRBJ2-5; TRBD2 agrees at 10 bases. Trimming at V came to 2 bases and at J to 5 bases, leaving 2 bases not matched to a gene. The germline CDR1 and CDR2 sequences are LNHDA and SQIVND (reference sequence). This CDR3 is 14 amino acids long. The chain's CDR3 is CASSITSGVETQYF. The CDR3 DNA reads as TGTGCCAGTAGTATAACTAGCGGGGTGGAGACCCAGTACTTC. The full variable domain, with the rest looked up from reference TRBV19 and TRBJ2-5, is DGGITQSPKYLFRKEGQNVTLSCEQNLNHDAMYWYRQDPGQGLRLIYYSQIVNDFQKGDIAEGYSVSREKKESFPLTVTSAQKNPTAFYLCASSITSGVETQYFGPGTRLLVL.